The rows below give T cell receptor beta chains drawn from one sample of a study of post-analysis software for immune sequencing data. TCRdb reprocessed the PCR reads via MiXCR and lists one record per CDR3 protein. The sample comprises fewer than 700,000 distinct CDR3 sequences, 44% of which are singletons, and about 1.5% rests with the top ten. Sequenced material: blood. The receptors were gathered from a girl aged 5 to 17 with multiple sclerosis. Both conserved end residues are part of each CDR3. Fields, in order: clone size, D gene, J gene, V gene, CDR3 protein, CDR3 DNA. D genes are given only for firm matches. A clone size is listed for some rows: how often the clone was seen (once, few, many), or a class if it is expanded.

clone size: .
D gene: .
J gene: TRBJ2-3
V gene: TRBV5-5
CDR3 protein: CASSFTPGSFTDTQYF
CDR3 DNA: TGTGCCAGCAGCTTCACCCCTGGGAGTTTCACAGATACGCAGTATTTT

clone size: many
D gene: TRBD2
J gene: TRBJ2-5
V gene: TRBV12-3/TRBV12-4
CDR3 protein: CASRNQLAGAPETQYF
CDR3 DNA: TGTGCCAGCAGAAATCAGTTAGCGGGGGCGCCGGAGACCCAGTACTTC

clone size: .
D gene: .
J gene: TRBJ2-7
V gene: TRBV6-2/TRBV6-3
CDR3 protein: CASSSDRLSSYEQYF
CDR3 DNA: TGTGCCAGCAGTAGCGACAGGTTAAGCTCCTACGAGCAGTACTTC

clone size: .
D gene: .
J gene: TRBJ1-6
V gene: TRBV7-6
CDR3 protein: CASSLGQGRRSPLHF
CDR3 DNA: TGTGCCAGCAGCTTAGGTCAGGGTCGGCGCTCACCCCTCCACTTT

clone size: few
D gene: .
J gene: TRBJ2-5
V gene: TRBV5-1
CDR3 protein: CASSFRFQETQYF
CDR3 DNA: TGCGCCAGCAGCTTCCGGTTCCAAGAGACCCAGTACTTC

clone size: .
D gene: TRBD2
J gene: TRBJ2-5
V gene: TRBV6-6
CDR3 protein: CASSYSNGGEQYF
CDR3 DNA: TGTGCCAGCAGTTACTCGAACGGGGGGGAGCAGTACTTC

clone size: few
D gene: .
J gene: TRBJ1-2
V gene: TRBV29-1
CDR3 protein: CSVEESLNYGYTF
CDR3 DNA: TGCAGCGTTGAAGAGTCGCTTAACTATGGCTACACCTTC

clone size: .
D gene: .
J gene: TRBJ2-3
V gene: TRBV9
CDR3 protein: CASSPNWDTQYF
CDR3 DNA: TGTGCCAGCAGCCCGAATTGGGATACGCAGTATTTT

clone size: .
D gene: .
J gene: TRBJ2-7
V gene: TRBV27
CDR3 protein: CASSLKRPKGEQYF
CDR3 DNA: TGTGCCAGCAGTCTCAAAAGACCGAAGGGCGAGCAGTACTTC

clone size: .
D gene: TRBD1
J gene: TRBJ1-2
V gene: TRBV7-9
CDR3 protein: CASSSMFRDRGRRNYGYTF
CDR3 DNA: TGTGCCAGCAGCTCGATGTTCCGGGACAGGGGGCGTCGGAACTATGGCTACACCTTC

clone size: few
D gene: .
J gene: TRBJ2-7
V gene: TRBV2
CDR3 protein: CASSRGQSHYEQYF
CDR3 DNA: TGTGCCAGCAGTCGAGGACAGAGCCACTACGAGCAGTACTTC

clone size: .
D gene: .
J gene: TRBJ2-5
V gene: TRBV20-1
CDR3 protein: CSARVFNRAGETQYF
CDR3 DNA: TGCAGTGCTAGAGTCTTCAACAGGGCGGGAGAGACCCAGTACTTC

clone size: many
D gene: TRBD1
J gene: TRBJ1-2
V gene: TRBV12-3/TRBV12-4
CDR3 protein: CASSLGPGQTNYGYTF
CDR3 DNA: TGTGCCAGCAGTTTAGGCCCGGGACAGACTAACTATGGCTACACCTTC

clone size: .
D gene: .
J gene: TRBJ2-5
V gene: TRBV7-9
CDR3 protein: CASSLESASRSAQHF
CDR3 DNA: TGTGCCAGCAGCTTAGAGTCGGCCTCGAGATCCGCCCAGCACTTC

clone size: few
D gene: TRBD1
J gene: TRBJ2-4
V gene: TRBV5-1
CDR3 protein: CASSLGTGPMDIQYF
CDR3 DNA: TGCGCCAGCAGCTTGGGGACAGGGCCTATGGACATTCAGTACTTC

clone size: once
D gene: TRBD1
J gene: TRBJ1-2
V gene: TRBV5-1
CDR3 protein: CASSSGTVNYGYTF
CDR3 DNA: TGCGCCAGCAGCTCCGGGACAGTTAACTATGGCTACACCTTC

clone size: few
D gene: .
J gene: TRBJ2-2
V gene: TRBV9
CDR3 protein: CASSGNRFANTGELFF
CDR3 DNA: TGTGCCAGCAGCGGGAACAGGTTCGCGAACACCGGGGAGCTGTTTTTT

clone size: .
D gene: .
J gene: TRBJ1-1
V gene: TRBV5-1
CDR3 protein: CASSWGPINTEAFF
CDR3 DNA: TGCGCCAGCAGCTGGGGACCGATCAACACTGAAGCTTTCTTT

clone size: .
D gene: .
J gene: TRBJ2-1
V gene: TRBV6-5
CDR3 protein: CASSGRWKDNEQFF
CDR3 DNA: TGTGCCAGCAGCGGCAGATGGAAGGACAATGAGCAGTTCTTC

clone size: .
D gene: .
J gene: TRBJ2-7
V gene: TRBV7-9
CDR3 protein: CASSSGPRETSYEQYF
CDR3 DNA: TGTGCCAGCAGCTCCGGGCCGCGGGAAACCTCCTACGAGCAGTACTTC

clone size: .
D gene: .
J gene: TRBJ2-1
V gene: TRBV6-2/TRBV6-3
CDR3 protein: CANSPLRHPLNDEQFF
CDR3 DNA: TGTGCCAACAGTCCCCTGCGTCACCCCTTGAACGATGAGCAGTTCTTC

clone size: .
D gene: .
J gene: TRBJ2-7
V gene: TRBV20-1
CDR3 protein: CSATGLIYEQYF
CDR3 DNA: TGCAGTGCCACCGGACTTATCTACGAGCAGTACTTC

clone size: few
D gene: .
J gene: TRBJ2-5
V gene: TRBV6-4
CDR3 protein: CASSENEQYF
CDR3 DNA: TGTGCCAGCAGCGAGAATGAGCAGTACTTC